This TCR beta chain comes out of a study of blood T cell repertoires in COVID-19. Across the whole study: Some COVID-19 samples were acute and others convalescent; all came from the United States, Italy and Spain. The analysed material was cDNA or gDNA that came from T cells, B-cell-depleted T cells, or PBMCs.

Original processing notes: From reference gene primer amplification, estimates of nucleated cell counts were derived. Generated by immunoSEQ multiplex PCR, the TCRdb table keeps only in-frame clones and is missing some. V, J and clone size derive from that table, while D and trimming were established from the DNA sequence. This sample carries 200,000 to 250,000 clones, around nine tenths of them seen once, and the ten largest clones take around 15%. Which cohort a participant joined came from the clinical history participants gave. Germline trimming cut 8 bases from V and 0 bases from J; bases unmatched to any gene: 11. Per germline, CDR1 MDHEN and CDR2 SYDVKM. The CDR3 is made up of 17 amino acids.

This sequence was found in a woman in her forties or fifties with acute COVID-19. The V and J genes are TRBV28 and TRBJ2-2; 8 nucleotides line up with TRBD2. Sequencing was done on a sample of PBMCs or T cells enriched from blood (not recorded which). The CDR3 spells CASHRSGSGANTGELFF. In nucleotides, the CDR3 is TGTGCCAGCCATCGGTCGGGTAGCGGGGCGAACACCGGGGAGCTGTTTTTT.